These 2 T cell receptor beta chains share one sample of origin, sequenced in a study of blood T cell repertoires in COVID-19. TCRdb's table, derived via immunoSEQ multiplex PCR, lists solely in-frame clones and lacks some. The table has roughly 250,000 clones, more than 60% seen once. The specimen sequenced was peripheral blood. The origin of the receptors is a woman between 40 and 50 years old with active or convalescent COVID-19.

V gene TRBV11-3 combines with J gene TRBJ1-1, with D maybe TRBD1 (6 bases). The germline V and J ends were trimmed by 5 bases and 3 bases, with 16 bases remaining between them. Germline CDR1 and CDR2: SGHNT and YENEEA. CDR3 size: 15 residues. The CDR3 sequence: CASSPGTHGDTEAFF. The CDR3 nucleotides are TGTGCCAGCAGCCCGGGGACACACGGGGACACTGAAGCTTTCTTT.

The genes are TRBV2 and TRBJ1-2, with 12 bases aligning to TRBD1. The V gene's germline CDR1 is SNHLY and CDR2 FYNNEI. J was trimmed by 6 bases and V by 7 bases; bases with no gene match: 6. The CDR3 length is 14 residues. The CDR3 DNA reads as TGTGCCAGCACCCCGGGACAGGGGGCTCATGGCTACACCTTC. Protein sequence: CASTPGQGAHGYTF.